The T cell receptor beta chain described here comes from a study of cytomegalovirus exposure and HLA in healthy donors. Use of 60 Vbeta and 13 Jbeta primers characterized the PCR. The table came from immunoSEQ multiplex PCR; TCRdb's copy has only in-frame clones and leaves some out. The profile shows about 120,000 clones, roughly 87% of them singletons. The study's findings and limits: High specificity and sensitivity for cytomegalovirus status were reported for the classifier.

The CDR3 loop spans 13 amino acids. Germline CDR1 and CDR2: GTSNPN and SVGIG (reference sequence). With V trimmed by 5 bases and J by 13 bases, 12 bases remained unmatched. About this clone: Its specificity is not known.

This receptor was taken from a woman aged 18-29 years in good health and CMV-seronegative. This rearrangement joins TRBV30 to TRBJ2-1, with 9 positions matching TRBD1. The specimen was PBMCs. CDR3 amino acids: CAWSATGGGYQFF. CDR3 DNA: TGTGCCTGGTCCGCGACAGGGGGAGGATACCAGTTCTTC.